These 10 T cell receptor beta chains were all obtained from the same sample, sequenced in a study of T cell responses to AZD1222 COVID-19 vaccine. Sequenced by immunoSEQ multiplex PCR; TCRdb stores in-frame clones only, minus some. In the table there are some 120,000 clones, less than 95% of which are singletons. The starting material was peripheral blood, obtained on day 0 of AZD1222 vaccination. Every receptor here comes from an adult in good health.

In DNA form, the CDR3 reads TGCGCCAGCAGCCAAGGTGACGGAGGGAGCACAGATACGCAGTATTTT. Encoded protein: CASSQGDGGSTDTQYF. The gene calls are TRBV4-1 and TRBJ2-3, with D possibly matching TRBD2 (6 bases). The CDR3 spans 16 residues. Germline CDR1 reads MGHRA; CDR2 reads YSYEKL. Trimming left V 1 base short and J 0 bases short, with 11 bases between.

This clone was found once. The rearrangement joins TRBV29-1 to TRBJ2-7; maybe TRBD1 (5 bases). CDR3 size: 15 residues. Trimming left V 0 bases short and J 3 bases short, with 15 bases between. The V gene's germline CDR1 is SQVTM and CDR2 ANQGSEA. DNA for the CDR3: TGCAGCGTTGAAGATGACCCCCTAGGGGTCTACGAGCAGTACTTC. Translating gives CSVEDDPLGVYEQYF.

The chain recombines TRBV15 with TRBJ1-2; D not certain. CDR3 length: 14 residues. Germline V gives CDR1 LNHNV, CDR2 YYDKDF (reference sequence). Trimming pared 0 bases from V and 0 bases from J, leaving 5 bases between. The CDR3 coding sequence is TGTGCCACCAGCAGAGATCGGGCTAACTATGGCTACACCTTC. Translating it yields CATSRDRANYGYTF.

The rearrangement joins TRBV28 to TRBJ1-2; a possible D gene is TRBD1 (6 bases). The V end lost 6 bases, the J end lost 6 bases, and 35 bases lay between the germline ends. Per the germline V gene, CDR1 is MDHEN and CDR2 is SYDVKM. This CDR3 is 20 amino acids long. CDR3 region: CASRKGGLGARDHGDNGYTF. The DNA of the CDR3 is TGTGCCAGCAGGAAAGGGGGACTCGGGGCCAGGGACCACGGAGATAATGGCTACACCTTC.

This clone has only a few counts. The CDR3 is CASSQALGSYRVDDEQFF. The DNA of the CDR3 is TGTGCCAGCAGCCAAGCTTTAGGAAGCTACAGGGTGGACGATGAGCAGTTCTTC. The chain recombines TRBV3-1 (or the pseudogene TRBV3-2) with TRBJ2-1; a possible D gene is TRBD1 (6 bases). The V and J ends lost 1 base and 8 bases respectively, with 24 bases between them. This CDR3 spans 18 amino acids. CDR1 and CDR2 from the germline V gene are LGHDT and YNNKEL (reference sequence).

The chain couples TRBV10-3 to TRBJ2-7; 7 bases map to TRBD2. The CDR3 is made up of 15 amino acids. Germline V lookup: CDR1 ENHRY, CDR2 SYGVKD. Unmatched junction bases numbered 3, after V lost 1 base and J lost 0 bases. The CDR3 here is CAISEWGGSSYEQYF. The CDR3 DNA reads TGTGCCATCAGTGAGTGGGGAGGGAGCTCCTACGAGCAGTACTTC.

This chain links TRBV5-5 with TRBJ2-1; possible D gene TRBD2, 5 bases. The CDR3 covers 11 residues. Germline lookup yields CDR1 SGHKS and CDR2 YYEKEE (reference sequence). Deletions cut 4 bases from V and 10 bases from J, with 9 bases between. The CDR3 nucleotides are TGTGCCAGCAGCCCGGGGTACGAGCAGTTCTTC. It codes for CASSPGYEQFF.

The chain is built from TRBV19 and TRBJ2-2; TRBD1 aligns across 12 bases. CDR1 is LNHDA, CDR2 SQIVND, per germline (reference sequence). V lost 6 bases to trimming and J lost 5 bases; unmatched junction nucleotides: 7. CDR3 length: 16 residues. In nucleotides, the CDR3 is TGTGCCAGTAGGAGAGGGACAGGGGGCGGGACCGGGGAGCTGTTTTTT. It codes for CASRRGTGGGTGELFF.

V gene TRBV6-2 or TRBV6-3 combines with J gene TRBJ2-5, with D possibly TRBD1 on 6 matching bases. Germline V gives CDR1 MNHEY, CDR2 SVGEGT. V was clipped by 0 bases and J by 4 bases, with 15 bases between them. The CDR3 has 16 residues. The CDR3 protein is CASSYSMQGWGETQYF. As DNA, the CDR3 is TGTGCCAGCAGTTACTCGATGCAGGGGTGGGGAGAGACCCAGTACTTC.

The chain combines TRBV4-3 with TRBJ2-1, with TRBD1 matching 7 bases. In germline, CDR1 is LGHNA, CDR2 YSLEER. The CDR3 extends over 13 amino acids. The V and J ends lost 4 bases and 8 bases, in that order; junction bases with no gene match: 5. CDR3 nucleotides: TGCGCCAGCAGCCCCAGAACAGGGGATGAGCAGTTCTTC. Translated, it gives CASSPRTGDEQFF.